This entry lists 10 T cell receptor beta chains sequenced from one sample in a study of blood T cell repertoires in COVID-19. The method was immunoSEQ multiplex PCR; TCRdb's version includes in-frame clones alone and lacks a portion of them. The table includes roughly 99,000 clones, almost 90% detected once. Sequenced input: peripheral blood. These receptors were taken from a middle-aged man with COVID-19, enrolled during active disease.

The V and J genes are TRBV5-1 and TRBJ2-1; TRBD2 might be the D (5 bases). Trimming pared 5 bases from V and 9 bases from J, leaving 15 bases between. In germline, CDR1 is SGHRS, CDR2 YFSETQ. The CDR3 totals 13 residues. The CDR3 sequence is CASRVGVLVEQFF. CDR3 nucleotide sequence: TGCGCCAGCAGGGTCGGGGTATTGGTTGAGCAGTTCTTC.

The rearrangement links TRBV5-6 to TRBJ1-2; a possible D gene is TRBD1 (6 bases). The V and J ends lost 3 bases and 9 bases respectively, with 15 bases between them. Germline V gene sequence: CDR1 SGHDT, CDR2 YYEEEE. There are 13 residues in the CDR3. CDR3 residues: CASSSYSGQRYTF. Here the CDR3 DNA reads TGTGCCAGCAGCTCATATTCGGGACAACGCTACACCTTC.

The V call is TRBV2, the J call TRBJ1-1; D is uncertain. The CDR3 length is 14 residues. Trimming left V 6 bases short and J 0 bases short, with 11 bases between. CDR1 and CDR2 from the germline V gene are SNHLY and FYNNEI. This CDR3 reads CASRAPGMNTEAFF. DNA for the CDR3: TGTGCCAGCAGGGCCCCGGGTATGAACACTGAAGCTTTCTTT.

The chain uses TRBV6-6 and TRBJ1-2; 9 positions match TRBD1. The V gene's germline CDR1 is MNHNY and CDR2 SVGAGI (reference sequence). The length of the CDR3 is 16 residues. J lost 4 bases, V lost 0 bases, and 6 bases had no gene match. The CDR3 coding sequence is TGTGCCAGCAGTTACTCACAGGGGGCAGGAAGCTATGGCTACACCTTC. This translates into CASSYSQGAGSYGYTF.

J is TRBJ2-3 and V is TRBV11-3, with a possible D match to TRBD2 (5 bases). The V gene's germline CDR1 is SGHNT and CDR2 YENEEA. V lost 1 base and J 4 bases, leaving 9 bases between the germline ends. The CDR3 consists of 14 residues. The CDR3 spells CASSLVTGADTQYF. The CDR3 DNA is TGTGCCAGCAGCTTAGTAACCGGGGCAGATACGCAGTATTTT.

This clone has only a few counts. CDR3 region: CASSWEGFQPGSGELFF. As DNA, the CDR3 is TGCGCCAGCAGTTGGGAGGGGTTCCAACCCGGCAGCGGGGAGCTGTTTTTT. This chain uses TRBV10-2 with TRBJ2-2, with 7 nucleotides matching TRBD2. This CDR3 has 17 amino acids. Losses at the gene ends were 5 bases for V and 7 bases for J; bases not matched to a gene: 16. Germline V gene data show CDR1 as WSHSY and CDR2 as SAAADI.

Of note for this clone: The sample has other DNA sequences that encode this CDR3 too. The V and J genes are TRBV5-1 and TRBJ1-1; no clear D gene. The germline gives CDR1 SGHRS, CDR2 YFSETQ. The V end was cut by 0 bases, the J end by 2 bases, with 8 bases between. The CDR3 consists of 14 residues. The CDR3 DNA is TGCGCCAGCAGCTTGGACAGTGGCAACACTGAAGCTTTCTTT. The encoded protein is CASSLDSGNTEAFF. The full variable domain, completed using reference TRBV5-1 and TRBJ1-1, is KAGVTQTPRYLIKTRGQQVTLSCSPISGHRSVSWYQQTPGQGLQFLFEYFSETQRNKGNFPGRFSGRQFSNSRSEMNVSTLELGDSALYLCASSLDSGNTEAFFGQGTRLTVV.

The chain links TRBV3-1 (or the pseudogene TRBV3-2) to TRBJ1-1; perhaps TRBD1 as D (5 bases). The ends were cut back, 0 bases at V and 0 bases at J, with 8 bases in the middle. This CDR3 has 15 amino acids. Germline V gives CDR1 LGHDT, CDR2 YNNKEL (reference sequence). The CDR3 spells CASSQESTVNTEAFF. CDR3 coding DNA: TGTGCCAGCAGCCAAGAGTCGACAGTGAACACTGAAGCTTTCTTT.

This chain links TRBV19 with TRBJ1-2; 10 bases agree with TRBD1. This CDR3 is built from 14 residues. Germline CDR1 LNHDA, CDR2 SQIVND (reference sequence). After removal of 6 bases from V and 2 bases from J, the junction contained 3 bases not matched to a gene. CDR3 nucleotides: TGTGCCAGTAGCCCGGGACAGGGGAACTATGGCTACACCTTC. It yields the protein CASSPGQGNYGYTF.

The J gene is TRBJ2-2, the V gene TRBV19, with 11 bases aligning to TRBD1. V lost 4 bases to trimming and J lost 7 bases; unmatched junction nucleotides: 8. The V gene's germline CDR1 is LNHDA and CDR2 SQIVND (reference sequence). CDR3 length: 16 residues. CDR3 DNA sequence: TGTGCCAGTAGTAAAAGAGGGACAGGGGGTAACGGGGAGCTGTTTTTT. Its translation: CASSKRGTGGNGELFF.